The text below deals with one T cell receptor (beta chain). This record comes from a study of blood T cell repertoires in COVID-19. This CDR3 has 14 residues. V lost 5 bases, J lost 1 base, and 2 bases stayed unmatched. Germline CDR1 is WNHNN and CDR2 is SYGVQD (reference sequence). The table came from immunoSEQ multiplex PCR; TCRdb's copy has only in-frame clones and leaves some out. This table has about 270,000 clones, roughly 90% appearing once. Sequencing input: PBMCs or T cells enriched from blood (not recorded which). The clonotype comes from a woman in her forties or fifties who had recovered from COVID-19. The V call is TRBV10-1, the J call TRBJ1-1; 9 bases agree with TRBD1. CDR3 sequence (DNA): TGCGCCAGCAGTACAGGGGGCTCGAACACTGAAGCTTTCTTT. Protein sequence: CASSTGGSNTEAFF.